This T cell receptor (beta chain) was recovered during a study of beta chain features in type 1 diabetes. CDR3 size: 15 residues. The V end lost 0 bases, the J end lost 1 base, and 5 bases lay between the germline ends. The germline CDR1 and CDR2 sequences are SGHRS and YFSETQ. Overall study results and limits: Across all four CD4+ subsets, people with type 1 diabetes showed modestly shorter TCRB CDR3s. Insertion counts at VDJ junctions were lower in type 1 diabetes patients, who also showed more deletions there.

Expressed TCRB transcripts got sequenced, as all isolated RNA was reverse transcribed. Profiled with immunoSEQ multiplex PCR; TCRdb holds only in-frame clones, not every one. This sample has around 250,000 clones; 25% to 30% occur once, and the top ten carry approximately 4%. Concerning this clone: Its antigen is as yet unknown.

Sequencing was done on a sample of central memory CD4+ T cells from blood. The chain has TRBV5-1 and TRBJ2-6, with no clear D. This receptor was identified in a man aged 30-40 years in good health. CDR3 bases: TGCGCCAGCAGCTTGGTTGTATCTGGGGCCAACGTCCTGACTTTC. Translation gives CASSLVVSGANVLTF.